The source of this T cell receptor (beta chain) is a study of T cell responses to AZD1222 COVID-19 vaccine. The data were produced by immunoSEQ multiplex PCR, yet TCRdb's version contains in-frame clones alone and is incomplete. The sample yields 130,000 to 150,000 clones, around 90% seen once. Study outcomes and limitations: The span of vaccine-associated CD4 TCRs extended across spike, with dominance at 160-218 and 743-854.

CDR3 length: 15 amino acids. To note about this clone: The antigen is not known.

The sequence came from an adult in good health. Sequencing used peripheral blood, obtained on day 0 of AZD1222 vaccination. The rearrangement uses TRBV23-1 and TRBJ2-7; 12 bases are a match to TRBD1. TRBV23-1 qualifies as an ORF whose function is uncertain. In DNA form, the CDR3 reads TGCGACCGACCCCGGGACAGGGGGCGAAACTACGAGCAGTACTTC. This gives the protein CDRPRDRGRNYEQYF.